One TCR beta chain is described in this entry. Germline trimming cut 1 base from V and 1 base from J; bases unmatched to any gene: 5. The CDR3 is made up of 16 amino acids. Germline V gene lookup returns CDR1 SGHVS and CDR2 FNYEAQ. The sample originates from a study of molecular identifiers for immune sequencing clone quantification. In TCRdb, the PCR reads were re-called with MiXCR into one record per CDR3 protein. This sample has about 510,000 distinct CDR3 sequences; roughly 23% occur once, and the top ten carry under 0.85%. The sample was naive CD8+ T cells from blood, with Jurkat cell RNA spiked in. Subset given: FACS-sorted CD8+CD4-CCR7+CD45RA+ naive T cells. This TCR was sampled from a human donor in good health. Some libraries in this study had Jurkat cell RNA spiked in. V usage is TRBV7-6 and J usage is TRBJ1-1, with 8 nucleotides matching TRBD1. CDR3 amino acids: CASSLEAGGTNTEAFF. The CDR3 bases are TGTGCCAGCAGCTTAGAGGCAGGGGGCACGAACACTGAAGCTTTCTTT.